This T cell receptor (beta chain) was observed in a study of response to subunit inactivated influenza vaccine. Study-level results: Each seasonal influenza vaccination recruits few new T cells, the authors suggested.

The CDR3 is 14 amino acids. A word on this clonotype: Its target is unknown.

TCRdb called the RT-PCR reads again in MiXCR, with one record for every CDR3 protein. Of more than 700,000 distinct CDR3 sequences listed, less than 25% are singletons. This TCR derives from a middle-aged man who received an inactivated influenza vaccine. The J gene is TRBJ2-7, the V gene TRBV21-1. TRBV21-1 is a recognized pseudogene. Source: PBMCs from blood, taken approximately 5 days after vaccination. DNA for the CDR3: TGTGCCAGCAGCAAACGCCCAGGTACCTACGAGCAGTACTTC. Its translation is CASSKRPGTYEQYF.